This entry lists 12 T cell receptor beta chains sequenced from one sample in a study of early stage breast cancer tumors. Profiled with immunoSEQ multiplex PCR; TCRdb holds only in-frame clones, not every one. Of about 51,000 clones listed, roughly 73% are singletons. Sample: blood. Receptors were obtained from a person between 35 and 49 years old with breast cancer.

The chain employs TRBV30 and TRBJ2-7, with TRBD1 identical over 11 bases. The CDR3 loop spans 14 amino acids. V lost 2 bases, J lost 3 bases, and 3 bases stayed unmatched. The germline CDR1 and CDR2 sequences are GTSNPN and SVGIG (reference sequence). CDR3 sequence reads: CAWSTGTGGYEQYF. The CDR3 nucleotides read TGTGCCTGGAGTACTGGGACAGGGGGCTACGAGCAGTACTTC. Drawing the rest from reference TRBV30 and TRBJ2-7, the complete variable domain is SQTIHQWPATLVQPVGSPLSLECTVEGTSNPNLYWYRQAAGRGLQLLFYSVGIGQISSEVPQNLSASRPQDRQFILSSKKLLLSDSGFYLCAWSTGTGGYEQYFGPGTRLTVT.

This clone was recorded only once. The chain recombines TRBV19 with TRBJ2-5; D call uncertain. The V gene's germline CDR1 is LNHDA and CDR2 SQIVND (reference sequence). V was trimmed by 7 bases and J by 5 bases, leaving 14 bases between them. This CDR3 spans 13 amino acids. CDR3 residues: CASKKSATETQYF. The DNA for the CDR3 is TGTGCCAGTAAGAAGAGTGCTACGGAGACCCAGTACTTC.

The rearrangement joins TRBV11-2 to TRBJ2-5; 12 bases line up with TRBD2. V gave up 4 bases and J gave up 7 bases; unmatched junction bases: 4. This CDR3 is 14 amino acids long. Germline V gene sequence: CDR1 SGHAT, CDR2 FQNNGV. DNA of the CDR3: TGTGCCAGCAGCTCCCCGACTAGCGGGAGGACCCAGTACTTC. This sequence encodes CASSSPTSGRTQYF.

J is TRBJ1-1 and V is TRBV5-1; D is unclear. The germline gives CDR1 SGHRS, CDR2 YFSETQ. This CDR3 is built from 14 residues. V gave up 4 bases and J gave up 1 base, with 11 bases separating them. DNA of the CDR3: TGCGCCAGCAGCGCGGACGGAGGGAACACTGAAGCTTTCTTT. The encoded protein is CASSADGGNTEAFF.

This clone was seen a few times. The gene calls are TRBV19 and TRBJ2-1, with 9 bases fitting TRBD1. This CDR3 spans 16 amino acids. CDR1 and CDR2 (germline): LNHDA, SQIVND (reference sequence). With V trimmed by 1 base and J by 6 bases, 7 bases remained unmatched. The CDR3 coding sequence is TGTGCCAGTAGTATAGCGAAGGGACAGGGCCTCAATGAGCAGTTCTTC. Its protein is CASSIAKGQGLNEQFF.

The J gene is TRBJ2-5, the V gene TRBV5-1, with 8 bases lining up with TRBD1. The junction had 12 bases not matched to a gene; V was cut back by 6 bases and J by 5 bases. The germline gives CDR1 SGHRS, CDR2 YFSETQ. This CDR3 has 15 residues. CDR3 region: CASNTRGPVGETQYF. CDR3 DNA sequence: TGCGCCAGCAACACCAGGGGGCCTGTTGGGGAGACCCAGTACTTC.

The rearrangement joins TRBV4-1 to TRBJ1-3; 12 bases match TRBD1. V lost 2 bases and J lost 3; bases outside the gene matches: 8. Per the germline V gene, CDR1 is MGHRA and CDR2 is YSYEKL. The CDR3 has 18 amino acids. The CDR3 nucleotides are TGCGCCAGCAGCCAACCCGGGACAGGGGGCCAAAGTGGAAACACCATATATTTT. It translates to CASSQPGTGGQSGNTIYF.

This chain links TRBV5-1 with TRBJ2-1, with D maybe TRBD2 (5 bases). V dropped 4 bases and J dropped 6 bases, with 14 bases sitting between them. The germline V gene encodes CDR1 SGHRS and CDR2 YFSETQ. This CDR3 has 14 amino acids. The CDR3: CASSLNTGINEQFF. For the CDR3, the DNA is TGCGCCAGCAGCCTAAACACCGGGATCAATGAGCAGTTCTTC.

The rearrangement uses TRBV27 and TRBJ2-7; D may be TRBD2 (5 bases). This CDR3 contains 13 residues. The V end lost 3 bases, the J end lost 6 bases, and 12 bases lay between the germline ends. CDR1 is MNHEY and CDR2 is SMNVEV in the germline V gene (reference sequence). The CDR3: CASSFFSEGEQYF. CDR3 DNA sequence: TGTGCCAGCAGTTTTTTTAGCGAGGGCGAGCAGTACTTC.

CDR3 in amino acids: CASRGTSGSYEQYF. CDR3 sequence (DNA): TGTGCCAGCAGAGGGACTAGCGGGAGTTACGAGCAGTACTTC. V is TRBV6-6 and J is TRBJ2-7; 14 bases agree with TRBD2. The CDR3 has 14 residues. CDR1 and CDR2 from the germline V gene are MNHNY and SVGAGI (reference sequence). The V gene end was trimmed by 6 bases and the J gene end by 4 bases; junction bases not matched to a gene: 2.

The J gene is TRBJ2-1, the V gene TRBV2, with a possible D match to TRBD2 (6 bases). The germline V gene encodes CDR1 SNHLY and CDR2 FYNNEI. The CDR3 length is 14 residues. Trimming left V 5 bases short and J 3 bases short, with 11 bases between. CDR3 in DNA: TGTGCCAGCAGTAGGGCTAGCGTCTACAATGAGCAGTTCTTC. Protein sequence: CASSRASVYNEQFF.

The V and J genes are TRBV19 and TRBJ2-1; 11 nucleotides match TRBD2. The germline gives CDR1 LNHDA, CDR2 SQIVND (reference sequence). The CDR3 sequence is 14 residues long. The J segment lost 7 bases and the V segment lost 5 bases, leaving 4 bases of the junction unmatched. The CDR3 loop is CASSLIAGGNEQFF. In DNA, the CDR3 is TGTGCCAGTAGTCTCATAGCGGGAGGGAATGAGCAGTTCTTC.